This paragraph reports one T cell receptor (beta chain). Germline-derived CDR1 and CDR2 are LNHDA and SQIVND (reference sequence). Trimming shortened V by 5 bases and J by 6 bases, and 17 bases separated the two germline ends. There are 15 residues in the CDR3. Under the authors' procedure: Estimation of nucleated cell counts was performed using reference gene primer amplification. This table comes from immunoSEQ multiplex PCR, and its TCRdb copy is limited to in-frame clones, with some not included. From that table come the V and J calls and clone size; the DNA was used to work out D and trimming. Altogether some 150,000 clones are present, 85% to 90% being singletons, with the ten largest covering over 12%. The data originate from a study of blood T cell repertoires in COVID-19. Study background: Material from acute and convalescent COVID-19 was sourced from the United States, Italy and Spain. T cells, B-cell-depleted T cells, or PBMCs supplied cDNA or gDNA.

The sequence was obtained from a woman between 40 and 50 years old with acute or convalescent COVID-19. The rearrangement joins TRBV19 to TRBJ2-1; D perhaps matches TRBD2 (6 bases). Input material: peripheral blood. The CDR3 coding sequence is TGTGCCAGTAGTCTGATTTCGACTAGTCGCAATGAGCAGTTCTTC. Its protein is CASSLISTSRNEQFF.